This TCR beta chain was observed in a study of blood T cell repertoires in COVID-19. About the research overall: Collection of acute and convalescent COVID-19 samples took place in the United States, Italy and Spain. Sources were T cells, B-cell-depleted T cells, or PBMCs; the material itself was cDNA or gDNA.

The CDR3 spans 15 residues. From germline, CDR1 is MNHEY and CDR2 SVGAGI. The V and J ends lost 0 bases and 1 base respectively, with 9 bases between them. In the source study's methods: Estimated nucleated cell counts came from reference gene primer amplification. Profiling relied on immunoSEQ multiplex PCR, and the TCRdb table lists in-frame clones only, not all of them. That table is the source of V, J and clone size, and D and trimming were worked out from the DNA. The sample shows about 160,000 clones, less than 90% of them seen only once. The receptor's source is a woman aged 70-85 years with acute or convalescent COVID-19. This rearrangement joins TRBV6-5 to TRBJ2-5; possible D gene TRBD1, 6 bases. Source material: peripheral blood. The CDR3 DNA sequence: TGTGCCAGCAGTTACTCGGGCAGGGGCCAAGAGACCCAGTACTTC. Protein product: CASSYSGRGQETQYF.